Presented here are 11 T cell receptor beta chains from one specimen sequenced in a study of T cells in Graves' hyperthyroidism and ophthalmopathy. Researchers amplified the TCR beta CDR3 regions from RNA transcripts. The HTBI set primed first-round TCR CDR3 RT-PCR. TCRdb re-analysed the multiplex PCR reads in MiXCR, keeping a single row per CDR3 protein. There are roughly 530,000 distinct CDR3 sequences in the sample; more than 15% occur only once, and roughly 18% lies in the top ten. Sequenced sample: blood. These receptors all stem from a woman aged 18-29 years with Graves' ophthalmopathy.

This chain uses TRBV20-1 with TRBJ1-5, with 9 nucleotides matching TRBD1. Germline V gene data show CDR1 as DFQATT and CDR2 as SNEGSKA (reference sequence). The CDR3 length is 15 residues. V lost 5 bases to trimming and J lost 6 bases; unmatched junction nucleotides: 11. In DNA form, the CDR3 reads TGCAGTGCTGTAATTCCACAGGGGGCAAGTCAGCCCCAGCATTTT. This codes for CSAVIPQGASQPQHF.

This clonotype occurred many times. The chain employs TRBV28 and TRBJ2-5; TRBD2 might be the D (6 bases). Trimming left V 4 bases short and J 5 bases short, with 17 bases between. Per germline, CDR1 MDHEN and CDR2 SYDVKM. This CDR3 is built from 15 residues. The CDR3 is CASSSATESGETQYF. In DNA, the CDR3 is TGTGCCAGCAGTTCGGCAACAGAGAGCGGGGAGACCCAGTACTTC.

This sequence joins TRBV28 and TRBJ1-2, with 10 nucleotides matching TRBD1. Germline V gives CDR1 MDHEN, CDR2 SYDVKM. Trimming removed 5 bases from V and 4 bases from J; junction bases left unmatched: 10. The CDR3 sequence is 16 residues long. The CDR3 DNA is TGTGCCAGCAGTCGGGACAGGGGCACTGATCTCTATGGCTACACCTTC. Translated, it gives CASSRDRGTDLYGYTF.

The sample holds a few counts of this clonotype. V usage is TRBV28 and J usage is TRBJ2-1; the D gene could be TRBD1 or TRBD2 (5 bases each). Germline V gene sequence: CDR1 MDHEN, CDR2 SYDVKM. Trimming stripped 1 base from V and 9 bases from J, with 13 bases between. The CDR3 has 14 amino acids. CDR3 nucleotides: TGTGCCAGCAGTTTATTATCCGGGGCGGGTGAGCAGTTCTTC. Amino acid sequence: CASSLLSGAGEQFF.

J is TRBJ1-5 and V is TRBV6-1; TRBD1 matches 8 bases. Germline V gene data show CDR1 as MNHNS and CDR2 as SASEGT. The CDR3 extends over 14 amino acids. J lost 9 bases, V lost 6 bases, and 10 bases had no gene match. This CDR3 is CASRGGQGNGPQHF. For the CDR3, the DNA is TGTGCCAGCAGGGGCGGACAGGGAAACGGGCCCCAGCATTTT.

This clonotype was observed a few times. This chain connects TRBV12-3 or TRBV12-4 to TRBJ2-1, with D possibly matching TRBD2 (5 bases). This CDR3 is built from 17 residues. The V and J ends lost 4 bases and 2 bases respectively, with 18 bases between them. CDR3 sequence (DNA): TGTGCCAGCAGTTATGCGGGCGTTATGAAGACCTACAATGAGCAGTTCTTC. It specifies CASSYAGVMKTYNEQFF.

This clonotype was detected ten times or more. V usage is TRBV10-3 and J usage is TRBJ1-2; 7 bases align to TRBD1. The CDR3 is 15 residues long. V lost 4 bases, J lost 2 bases, and 7 bases stayed unmatched. Germline V CDR1 and CDR2: ENHRY, SYGVKD. The CDR3 sequence is CAISATAGQNYGYTF. In DNA form, the CDR3 reads TGTGCCATCAGTGCCACGGCGGGACAGAACTATGGCTACACCTTC.

V is TRBV29-1 and J is TRBJ2-1, with D uncertain. The V end lost 6 bases, the J end lost 9 bases, and 12 bases lay between the germline ends. CDR3 length equals 11 residues. CDR1 and CDR2 (germline): SQVTM, ANQGSEA. This chain's CDR3 is CSVLRVGEQFF. CDR3 coding DNA: TGCAGCGTCCTTCGGGTGGGTGAGCAGTTCTTC.

This sequence joins TRBV12-3 or TRBV12-4 and TRBJ2-2, with 8 positions matching TRBD1. The length of the CDR3 is 16 residues. The V and J ends lost 6 bases and 1 base, in that order; junction bases with no gene match: 7. CDR3 in amino acids: CASSHDRGRNTGELFF. The CDR3, as DNA: TGTGCCAGCAGCCACGACAGGGGCCGGAACACCGGGGAGCTGTTTTTT.

The chain has TRBV3-1 and TRBJ2-7; D perhaps matches TRBD1 (5 bases). Germline-derived CDR1 and CDR2 are LGHDT and YNNKEL (reference sequence). CDR3 length: 14 amino acids. V was clipped by 2 bases and J by 1 base, with 9 bases between them. In DNA form, the CDR3 reads TGTGCCAGCAGCCAACGGACACCTTCCTACGAGCAGTACTTC. It yields the protein CASSQRTPSYEQYF.

This clonotype was recorded many times. V and J are TRBV7-2 and TRBJ1-2, with D maybe TRBD1 (5 bases). The CDR3 sequence is 14 residues long. V was pared by 0 bases and J by 3 bases, with 8 bases between. The V gene's germline CDR1 is SGHTA and CDR2 FQGNSA. The CDR3 nucleotides are TGTGCCAGCAGCTTAGCCGGGACGGACTATGGCTACACCTTC. The encoded protein is CASSLAGTDYGYTF.